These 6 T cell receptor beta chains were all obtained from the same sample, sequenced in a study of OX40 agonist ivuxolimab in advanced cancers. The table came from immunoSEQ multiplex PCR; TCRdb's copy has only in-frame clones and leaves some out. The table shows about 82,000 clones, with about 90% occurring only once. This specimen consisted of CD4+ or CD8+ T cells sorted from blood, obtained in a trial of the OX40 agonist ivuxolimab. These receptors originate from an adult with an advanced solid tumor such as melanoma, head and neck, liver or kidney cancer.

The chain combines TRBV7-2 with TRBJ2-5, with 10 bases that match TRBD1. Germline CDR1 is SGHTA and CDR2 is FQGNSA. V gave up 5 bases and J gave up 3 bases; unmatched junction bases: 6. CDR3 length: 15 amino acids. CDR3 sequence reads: CASSMHGTGEETQYF. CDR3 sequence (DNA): TGTGCCAGCAGCATGCACGGGACAGGGGAAGAGACCCAGTACTTC.

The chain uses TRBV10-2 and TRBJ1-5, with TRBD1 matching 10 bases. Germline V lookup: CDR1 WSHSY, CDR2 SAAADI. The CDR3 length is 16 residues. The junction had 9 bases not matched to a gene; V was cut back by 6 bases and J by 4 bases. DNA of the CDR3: TGCGCCAGCAGGGACACCGGGACAGGGGAAAATCAGCCCCAGCATTTT. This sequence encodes CASRDTGTGENQPQHF.

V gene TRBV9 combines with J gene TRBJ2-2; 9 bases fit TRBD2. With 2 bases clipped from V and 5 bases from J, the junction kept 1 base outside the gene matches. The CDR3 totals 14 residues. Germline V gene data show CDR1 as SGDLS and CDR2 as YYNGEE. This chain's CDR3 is CASSVLAGTGELFF. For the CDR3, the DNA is TGTGCCAGCAGCGTCCTAGCGGGGACCGGGGAGCTGTTTTTT.

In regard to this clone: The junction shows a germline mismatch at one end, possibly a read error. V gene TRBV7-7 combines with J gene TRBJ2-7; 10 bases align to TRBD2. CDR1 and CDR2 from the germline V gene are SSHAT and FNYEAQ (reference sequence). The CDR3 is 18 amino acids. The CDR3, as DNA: TGTGCTAGCAGCTTAGATCGAGGGCTAGCGGGAGTTTCCTACGAGCAGTACTTC. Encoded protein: CASSLDRGLAGVSYEQYF.

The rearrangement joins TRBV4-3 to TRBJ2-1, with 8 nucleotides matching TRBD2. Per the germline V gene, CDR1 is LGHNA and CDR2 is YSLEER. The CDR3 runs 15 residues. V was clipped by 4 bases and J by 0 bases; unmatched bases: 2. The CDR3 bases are TGCGCCAGCAGCCTTACTAGCGGCTCCTACAATGAGCAGTTCTTC. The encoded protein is CASSLTSGSYNEQFF.

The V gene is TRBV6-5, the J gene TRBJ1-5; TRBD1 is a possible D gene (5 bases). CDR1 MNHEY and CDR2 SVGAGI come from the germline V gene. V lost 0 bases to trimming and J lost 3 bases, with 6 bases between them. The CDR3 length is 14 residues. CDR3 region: CASSYSRDNQPQHF. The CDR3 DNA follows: TGTGCCAGCAGTTACTCCAGGGACAATCAGCCCCAGCATTTT.